Following are 19 T cell receptor beta chains from one sample sequenced in a study of blood T cell repertoires in COVID-19 (dated by TCRdb to 2018 to 2021). Library preparation was by the immunoSEQ multiplex PCR assay. TCRdb took this table from immuneACCESS and kept in-frame rearrangements with V and J called. Such tables lack part of the clones; where checked against another copy, unresolved V genes explain under half of the gap, and the rest is unexplained. The sample table records about 280,000 clones; around 86% of these occur just once. The leading ten clones occupy 0.94% of the sample. Sequenced: peripheral blood. Receptors were obtained from a woman aged 40 to 50 who had recovered from COVID-19.

The chain couples TRBV7-9 to TRBJ2-6; no clear D gene. The CDR3 consists of 16 residues. Deletions cut 2 bases from V and 0 bases from J, with 8 bases between. Germline V gene lookup returns CDR1 SEHNR and CDR2 FQNEAQ (reference sequence). The CDR3 is CASSLLVFSGANVLTF. The CDR3 DNA reads TGTGCCAGCAGCTTACTAGTTTTCTCTGGGGCCAACGTCCTGACTTTC.

The rearrangement joins TRBV3-1 (or the pseudogene TRBV3-2) to TRBJ2-7; D not certain. Germline V gives CDR1 LGHDT, CDR2 YNNKEL (reference sequence). The CDR3 covers 13 residues. V gave up 1 base and J gave up 4 bases, with 8 bases separating them. CDR3 nucleotide sequence: TGTGCCAGCAGCCAAGGGAGATCATACGAGCAGTACTTC. Amino acid sequence: CASSQGRSYEQYF.

The rearrangement links TRBV30 to TRBJ2-1; 8 positions agree with TRBD2. Trimming removed 0 bases from V and 9 bases from J; junction bases left unmatched: 13. Per the germline V gene, CDR1 is GTSNPN and CDR2 is SVGIG (reference sequence). The CDR3 spans 16 residues. CDR3 in amino acids: CAWSVVAGGGALEQFF. CDR3 bases: TGTGCCTGGAGTGTAGTGGCGGGAGGCGGGGCACTTGAGCAGTTCTTC.

The V and J genes are TRBV27 and TRBJ2-5; D unresolved. The germline V and J ends were trimmed by 2 bases and 4 bases, with 11 bases remaining between them. CDR1 is MNHEY, CDR2 SMNVEV, per germline (reference sequence). The CDR3 covers 14 residues. CDR3 in DNA: TGTGCCAGCAGTTTAGGAGCAACTGGAGAGACCCAGTACTTC. Protein product: CASSLGATGETQYF.

J is TRBJ2-7 and V is TRBV19; tentatively, D is TRBD1 (5 bases). This CDR3 region has 14 residues. In germline, CDR1 is LNHDA, CDR2 SQIVND (reference sequence). With 6 bases removed from V and 2 bases from J, the gap between germline ends came to 14 bases. CDR3 sequence (DNA): TGTGCCAGTAGCCCCCGACAGAGAGCCTACGAGCAGTACTTC. This sequence encodes CASSPRQRAYEQYF.

This rearrangement joins TRBV2 to TRBJ1-2; 9 bases fit TRBD1. This CDR3 region has 15 residues. CDR1 is SNHLY, CDR2 FYNNEI, per germline. V dropped 6 bases and J dropped 1; count of bases not matched to a gene: 6. CDR3 amino acids: CASRERTGDNYGYTF. For the CDR3, the DNA is TGTGCCAGCAGGGAAAGGACAGGGGATAACTATGGCTACACCTTC. The full variable domain, completed using reference TRBV2 and TRBJ1-2, is EPEVTQTPSHQVTQMGQEVILRCVPISNHLYFYWYRQILGQKVEFLVSFYNNEISEKSEIFDDQFSVERPDGSNFTLKIRSTKLEDSAMYFCASRERTGDNYGYTFGSGTRLTVV.

V is TRBV27 and J is TRBJ2-7, with D maybe TRBD1 (7 bases). Per germline, CDR1 MNHEY and CDR2 SMNVEV (reference sequence). CDR3 length: 12 amino acids. Trimming pared 9 bases from V and 7 bases from J, leaving 16 bases between. CDR3: CASRRGLEEQYF. The CDR3 region has the DNA TGTGCCAGTCGGAGGGGGCTGGAGGAGCAGTACTTC.

The chain has TRBV27 and TRBJ2-1, with TRBD1 identical over 8 bases. Germline V CDR1 and CDR2: MNHEY, SMNVEV (reference sequence). V lost 8 bases to trimming and J lost 4 bases; unmatched junction nucleotides: 10. This CDR3 is 15 amino acids long. CDR3 DNA: TGTGCCAGCGGAATGAACAGGGGGGAATACAATGAGCAGTTCTTC. It encodes CASGMNRGEYNEQFF.

The chain uses TRBV18 and TRBJ1-1; D gene uncertain. CDR1 KGHSH and CDR2 LQKENI come from the germline V gene. CDR3 size: 17 residues. Trimming shortened V by 0 bases and J by 0 bases, and 14 bases separated the two germline ends. The CDR3 reads CASSPPGGNFMNTEAFF. The CDR3 DNA reads TGTGCCAGCTCACCACCTGGAGGGAATTTTATGAACACTGAAGCTTTCTTT.

The chain recombines TRBV5-1 with TRBJ1-3; TRBD1 might be the D (5 bases). Trimming left V 0 bases short and J 2 bases short, with 6 bases between. Germline V lookup: CDR1 SGHRS, CDR2 YFSETQ. The CDR3 spans 14 residues. The CDR3 loop is CASSLAGPGNTIYF. In nucleotides, the CDR3 is TGCGCCAGCAGCTTGGCAGGGCCTGGAAACACCATATATTTT.

The chain is built from TRBV27 and TRBJ2-5; tentatively, D is TRBD2 (6 bases). From germline, CDR1 is MNHEY and CDR2 SMNVEV (reference sequence). The CDR3 is 13 amino acids. Trimming cost V 4 bases and J 4 bases, with 10 bases left between them. Written as DNA, the CDR3 is TGTGCCAGCAGTTCGGGACTCCTAGAGACCCAGTACTTC. This sequence encodes CASSSGLLETQYF.

The chain has TRBV19 and TRBJ2-1, with a weak D call TRBD2 (6 bases). Germline assignment: CDR1 LNHDA and CDR2 SQIVND (reference sequence). The V end lost 5 bases, the J end lost 4 bases, and 15 bases lay between the germline ends. The CDR3 covers 15 residues. The CDR3 DNA reads TGTGCCAGTAGTTCGGGACTCCAACTGTACAATGAGCAGTTCTTC. This gives the protein CASSSGLQLYNEQFF.

This sequence joins TRBV14 and TRBJ2-1; 12 positions match TRBD2. The CDR3 spans 17 residues. Trimming at V came to 1 base and at J to 9 bases, leaving 10 bases not matched to a gene. Germline V gives CDR1 SGHDN, CDR2 FVKESK. CDR3 residues: CASSQVETSGSLGEQFF. DNA of the CDR3: TGTGCCAGCAGCCAAGTTGAGACTAGCGGGAGTTTGGGTGAGCAGTTCTTC.

V gene TRBV27 combines with J gene TRBJ2-1; 7 bases agree with TRBD2. Trimming removed 6 bases from V and 5 bases from J; junction bases left unmatched: 7. Germline V CDR1 and CDR2: MNHEY, SMNVEV (reference sequence). The CDR3 is 14 residues long. The CDR3 DNA sequence: TGTGCCAGCAGACCCGGGACTATTCACAATGAGCAGTTCTTC. Translating gives CASRPGTIHNEQFF.

The rearrangement links TRBV30 to TRBJ2-5, with 13 nucleotides matching TRBD2. CDR1 and CDR2 (germline): GTSNPN, SVGIG (reference sequence). This CDR3 contains 14 residues. V trimming: 4 bases; J trimming: 5 bases; junction bases outside the gene matches: 4. CDR3 protein: CAWTRTSGSETQYF. In DNA, the CDR3 is TGTGCCTGGACTAGGACTAGCGGGAGTGAGACCCAGTACTTC.

V is TRBV27 and J is TRBJ1-2, with TRBD1 matching over 9 bases. The CDR3 contains 14 residues. Losses at the gene ends were 3 bases for V and 2 bases for J; bases not matched to a gene: 1. Germline V CDR1 and CDR2: MNHEY, SMNVEV (reference sequence). The CDR3 is CASSFGTGNYGYTF. Here the CDR3 DNA reads TGTGCCAGCAGTTTCGGGACAGGGAACTATGGCTACACCTTC.

The rearrangement uses TRBV30 and TRBJ1-2, with TRBD1 matching over 8 bases. CDR3 length equals 12 residues. Unmatched junction bases numbered 2, after V lost 1 base and J lost 7 bases. The germline gives CDR1 GTSNPN, CDR2 SVGIG (reference sequence). CDR3 DNA: TGTGCCTGGAGTGCGGACAGGGCTGGCTACACCTTC. It codes for CAWSADRAGYTF. Full variable domain (outside the CDR3, taken from reference TRBV30 and TRBJ1-2): SQTIHQWPATLVQPVGSPLSLECTVEGTSNPNLYWYRQAAGRGLQLLFYSVGIGQISSEVPQNLSASRPQDRQFILSSKKLLLSDSGFYLCAWSADRAGYTFGSGTRLTVV.

The rearrangement joins TRBV6-5 to TRBJ2-3; the match to TRBD1 covers 7 bases. This CDR3 spans 12 amino acids. Unmatched junction bases numbered 4, after V lost 9 bases and J lost 4 bases. Germline V gene sequence: CDR1 MNHEY, CDR2 SVGAGI. CDR3 DNA: TGTGCCAGTAGACAGGGCTCAGATACGCAGTATTTT. Amino acids: CASRQGSDTQYF.

This chain uses TRBV3-1 (or the pseudogene TRBV3-2) with TRBJ1-2; 8 bases are a match to TRBD1. The CDR3 is 16 amino acids. Germline V gene lookup returns CDR1 LGHDT and CDR2 YNNKEL (reference sequence). With 1 base clipped from V and 5 bases from J, the junction kept 9 bases outside the gene matches. The CDR3 spells CASSQGGQGGWYGYTF. The CDR3 DNA is TGTGCCAGCAGCCAAGGTGGACAGGGAGGTTGGTATGGCTACACCTTC.